This T cell receptor (beta chain) came from a study of Ad26.COV2.S vaccination and SARS-CoV-2 variants. This table comes from immunoSEQ multiplex PCR, and its TCRdb copy is limited to in-frame clones, with some not included. The repertoire has about 320,000 clones, 85% of them found once; the top ten carry around 2%. The treatment here: over 15 received Ad26.COV2.S at low or high dose, single or two shots; five or six received placebo; per-sample allocation not given. After the first vaccine or placebo injection, samples were drawn on day 63. The CDR3 extends over 18 amino acids. Trimming removed 4 bases from V and 0 bases from J, with 22 bases in between. CDR1 GTSNPN and CDR2 SVGIG come from the germline V gene (reference sequence).

The receptor's source is a person between 18 and 59 years old who received the Ad26.COV2.S COVID-19 vaccine or a placebo. The sample here was peripheral blood, taken in a trial of Ad26.COV2.S vaccine versus placebo. The V call is TRBV30, the J call TRBJ2-4; TRBD1 or TRBD2 may be the D gene (5 bases each). DNA of the CDR3: TGTGCCTGGAATAACAGGAGGCAGGCGTATTTAGCCAAAAACATTCAGTACTTC. This gives the protein CAWNNRRQAYLAKNIQYF.